This T cell receptor beta chain is from a study of T cells in tuberculosis. Background on the study: CD1B tetramers identified T cells specific for mycobacterial lipid GMM. Broader study findings: Active tuberculosis cases were adults; controls were adolescents. Active tuberculosis alpha repertoires lay closer to GMM-specific TCRs than controls'.

The CDR3 runs 13 residues. Per the germline V gene, CDR1 is SNHLY and CDR2 is FYNNEI. V dropped 2 bases and J dropped 8 bases, with 12 bases sitting between them. Using immunoSEQ multiplex PCR, the repertoire was profiled, and TCRdb retains in-frame clones only, with some absent. The sample holds 35,000 to 40,000 clones; 90% to 95% are singletons and the top ten take around 10%. Worth noting for this clone: Its antigen is unidentified.

Sequencing was carried out using PBMCs. The clonotype comes from a donor aged 10-29 years with latent tuberculosis or without tuberculosis infection. Some clones in this sample may be carry-over from other donors' samples. This chain uses TRBV2 with TRBJ1-2; D ambiguous. The CDR3 DNA reads as TGTGCCAGCAGTGAAACACCCGCGGGCGGCTACACCTTC. It translates to CASSETPAGGYTF. The full variable domain, completed using reference TRBV2 and TRBJ1-2, is EPEVTQTPSHQVTQMGQEVILRCVPISNHLYFYWYRQILGQKVEFLVSFYNNEISEKSEIFDDQFSVERPDGSNFTLKIRSTKLEDSAMYFCASSETPAGGYTFGSGTRLTVV.